This entry is about one T cell receptor beta chain. This sample was taken from a study of blood T cell repertoires in COVID-19. Looking at the study overall: Donors in the United States, Italy and Spain gave samples during acute or convalescent COVID-19.

Produced via immunoSEQ multiplex PCR; TCRdb's table is partial and in-frame only. Among roughly 100,000 clones, 84% were seen once, and the ten largest hold approximately 12%. Deletions cut 1 base from V and 7 bases from J, with 4 bases between. The CDR3 is made up of 12 amino acids. The germline V gene has CDR1 SNHLY and CDR2 FYNNEI. This clonotype originated in a human donor in a cohort sampled during active COVID-19. The chain uses TRBV2 and TRBJ1-4; D uncertain. Sample: peripheral blood. DNA for the CDR3: TGTGCCAGCAGTGAAGGGCTTGAAAAACTGTTTTTT. This sequence encodes CASSEGLEKLFF.